The present TCR beta chain was sequenced within a study of blood T cell repertoires in COVID-19. This CDR3 is built from 14 residues. With 2 bases clipped from V and 10 bases from J, the junction kept 5 bases outside the gene matches. Germline V lookup: CDR1 SGHTA, CDR2 FQGNSA. This clone was seen just once. The method was immunoSEQ multiplex PCR; TCRdb's version includes in-frame clones alone and lacks a portion of them. The table records 200,000 to 250,000 clones, approximately 90% of them present only once. The sequence was obtained from a man aged 25-45 years who had recovered from COVID-19. J is TRBJ1-6 and V is TRBV7-2; the match to TRBD1 covers 7 bases. The sample consisted of PBMCs or T cells enriched from blood (not recorded which). Here the CDR3 reads CASSLWDSVSPLHF. The DNA of the CDR3 is TGTGCCAGCAGCTTATGGGACAGCGTATCACCCCTCCACTTT.